One and the same sample provided the 31 T cell receptor beta chains below, sequenced in a study of tumor-infiltrating lymphocytes in primary liver carcinoma (dated by TCRdb to the late 2010s). Total RNA and DNA were co-extracted without cell sorting from around 20-30 mg of bulk tissue using the AllPrep DNA/RNA mini kit. The reads were generated on an Illumina HiSeq 2500. Starting from around 500 ng total RNA, TCRbeta-specific cDNA was produced by reverse transcription with a constant-region primer and ProtoScript II reverse transcriptase. Three nested multiplex PCR rounds, following a slightly modified ARM-PCR procedure, were used to build the TCRbeta libraries. Each of the first two PCR rounds ran for approximately 10 cycles and used multiplex TRBV1-TRBV30 forward primers together with a Cbeta reverse primer. TCRdb ran its own pipeline on the public reads, namely fastp trimming at Q25 and MiXCR clone calling, and kept in-frame beta chains. Each CDR3 protein appears once, grouped with its most common genes and DNA. Here the sample has approximately 190,000 distinct CDR3 sequences; around four fifths occur a single time. The ten largest clones represent 15% to 20% of the sample.

The sequenced sample was tumor tissue from primary liver carcinoma. The source of these receptors is a man in his forties with primary liver carcinoma and hepatitis B virus infection.

This clonotype is a singleton in its sample. V usage is TRBV6-1 and J usage is TRBJ2-1; 9 nucleotides agree with TRBD1. V dropped 11 bases and J dropped 4; count of bases not matched to a gene: 12. The CDR3 has 15 residues. CDR1 and CDR2 from the germline V gene are MNHNS and SASEGT. The CDR3 DNA follows: TGTGCCTGGAGTGAAACAGGGGGCACTTACAATGAGCAGTTCTTC. Amino acids: CAWSETGGTYNEQFF.

As regards this clonotype: A much larger clone lies a single base off, so this may be a read error. The chain joins TRBV5-1 to TRBJ2-6; TRBD2 might be the D (6 bases). CDR1 is SGHRS and CDR2 is YFSETQ in the germline V gene. The CDR3 runs 16 residues. The CDR3 loop reads CASSLDLATGANVPTF. The CDR3 DNA reads TGCGCCAGCAGCTTGGACCTAGCGACCGGGGCCAACGTCCCGACTTTC.

On this clonotype itself: The junction differs from germline at one of its ends, possibly a read error. The chain joins TRBV4-3 to TRBJ1-6; a possible D gene is TRBD1 (5 bases). In germline, CDR1 is LGHNA, CDR2 YSLEER. The CDR3 loop spans 20 amino acids. The CDR3 DNA follows: TGTGCCAGCAGCCAAGATCTCCAAAGGAAGGGGTCGTCCTATAATTCACCCCTCCACTTT. Translation: CASSQDLQRKGSSYNSPLHF.

This clonotype was seen many times. The V gene is TRBV12-3 or TRBV12-4, the J gene TRBJ2-7; D might be TRBD1 or TRBD2, each matching 5 bases. The CDR3 has 14 residues. V was pared by 4 bases and J by 5 bases, with 15 bases between. The chain's CDR3 is CASSSSPTGHEQYF. In DNA, the CDR3 is TGTGCCAGCAGTTCTAGCCCCACAGGTCACGAGCAGTACTTC.

This clonotype has a single count. Sequence at one end of the junction differs from germline and may be a read error. The J gene is TRBJ1-6, the V gene TRBV4-1, with TRBD1 matching 10 bases. CDR3 length: 17 residues. The germline V gene encodes CDR1 MGHRA and CDR2 YSYEKL. CDR3 coding DNA: TGCGCCAGCGGCCAAGACCGGGGACAGGGGTGTGGGTCACCCCTCCACTTT. Protein sequence: CASGQDRGQGCGSPLHF.

Comments on this clonotype: Its ends do not fully match the called genes, so a read error is possible. The chain joins TRBV28 to TRBJ2-7; tentative D call: TRBD1 (6 bases). The CDR3 has 14 amino acids. Germline V gene data show CDR1 as MDHEN and CDR2 as SYDVKM. CDR3: CASSPRQEYYERYF. Written as DNA, the CDR3 is TGTGCCAGTAGTCCTCGACAGGAGTACTACGAGCGGTACTTC.

With respect to this clonotype: Relative to the germline gene, one junction end is altered; a read error may explain this. This rearrangement joins TRBV4-1 to TRBJ2-1; TRBD2 aligns across 10 bases. The CDR3 loop spans 19 amino acids. The germline CDR1 and CDR2 sequences are MGHRA and YSYEKL. This chain's CDR3 is CANSQDRRASGSSYDEQFF. For the CDR3, the DNA is TGCGCCAACAGCCAAGATAGGAGGGCTAGCGGGAGCTCCTACGACGAGCAGTTCTTC.

Note on this clonotype: It is likely a read error, because the conserved phenylalanine at the end of the CDR3 is missing. The chain couples TRBV10-1 to TRBJ2-4, with 10 bases aligning to TRBD2. This CDR3 has 16 residues. Germline loops: CDR1 WNHNN, CDR2 SYGVQD (reference sequence). The CDR3 nucleotides read TGCGCCAGCAGCATACTAGCGGGAAGGACCAAGAACATTCAGTACATC. The encoded protein is CASSILAGRTKNIQYI.

This clonotype was counted between two and nine times. The CDR3 ends on some other residue instead of the conserved phenylalanine or tryptophan, so this is likely a read error. The chain couples TRBV4-2 to TRBJ2-3, with D perhaps matching TRBD2 (6 bases). The CDR3 has 13 amino acids. CDR1 is LGHNA and CDR2 is YNFKEQ in the germline V gene. CDR3 residues: CASGRESTDTQYL. The CDR3 DNA is TGTGCCAGCGGTCGGGAGTCCACAGATACACAGTATTTG.

About this clonotype itself: A much larger clonotype is one base distant, so this may be a read error. The missing conserved phenylalanine or tryptophan at the end of this CDR3 makes a read error likely. The gene calls are TRBV7-9 and TRBJ2-1, with TRBD2 matching 10 bases. The CDR3 has 14 residues. Trimming removed 5 bases from V and 6 bases from J; junction bases left unmatched: 4. In germline, CDR1 is SEHNR, CDR2 FQNEAQ (reference sequence). The CDR3 reads CASSGTSVGNEQFL. The CDR3 DNA reads as TGTGCCAGCAGCGGGACTAGCGTAGGCAATGAGCAGTTCCTC.

About this clonotype itself: A single base separates this from a much larger clone, so it may be a read error. The rearrangement uses TRBV30 and TRBJ2-3; 7 nucleotides match TRBD2. CDR3 length: 15 amino acids. Germline CDR1 and CDR2: GTSNPN and SVGIG (reference sequence). CDR3 nucleotides: TGTGCCTGGAGTGTGGCCAGCGGGATGACAGTTACGCAGTATTTT. Amino acids: CAWSVASGMTVTQYF.

The J gene is TRBJ2-1, the V gene TRBV11-1; D uncertain. V lost 5 bases and J 0 bases, leaving 14 bases between the germline ends. This CDR3 has 16 amino acids. Germline values: CDR1 SGHAT, CDR2 FQDESV (reference sequence). The CDR3: CASSLRVADSYNEQFF. CDR3 coding DNA: TGTGCCAGCAGCCTCCGGGTGGCCGACTCCTACAATGAGCAGTTCTTC. Together with reference TRBV11-1 and TRBJ2-1, the CDR3 gives the full variable domain: EAEVAQSPRYKITEKSQAVAFWCDPISGHATLYWYRQILGQGPELLVQFQDESVVDDSQLPKDRFSAERLKGVDSTLKIQPAELGDSAMYLCASSLRVADSYNEQFFGPGTRLTVL.

In the case of this clonotype: A junction boundary mismatches the germline segment, possibly from a read error. The J gene is TRBJ2-2, the V gene TRBV6-6, with 11 bases identical to TRBD1. The CDR3 has 17 amino acids. Germline CDR1 is MNHNY and CDR2 is SVGAGI (reference sequence). CDR3 sequence: CAISYSGQGVGTGELFF. For the CDR3, the DNA is TGTGCCATCAGTTACTCGGGACAGGGGGTGGGGACCGGGGAGCTGTTTTTT.

This clonotype came up once. One end of the junction fails to match germline, which may point to a read error. CDR3 sequence reads: CASSFPPRLKDTQYF. The CDR3 nucleotides read TGTGCCAGCAGTTTTCCTCCGAGGCTAAAAGATACCCAGTACTTT. This chain links TRBV12-3 or TRBV12-4 with TRBJ2-5; unclear D gene. This CDR3 region has 15 residues.

Note on this clonotype: The conserved closing phenylalanine or tryptophan is absent in this CDR3, likely reflecting a read error. The rearrangement uses TRBV10-2 and TRBJ1-5; unclear D gene. CDR3 length: 16 amino acids. Looked up from germline, CDR1 is WSHSY and CDR2 is SAAADI. The CDR3, as DNA: TGCGCCAGCGGTGAGCTCGACCGGGGAGGGAATCAGCCCCAGCATTCT. Protein sequence: CASGELDRGGNQPQHS.

V is TRBV4-2 and J is TRBJ2-7; D not resolved. V shed 8 bases and J shed 5 bases, with 13 bases lying between them. Per germline, CDR1 LGHNA and CDR2 YNFKEQ. The CDR3 spans 12 residues. The CDR3 DNA reads TGTGCCAGCGGTCAAAATCGGAACGAGCAGTACTTC. Protein product: CASGQNRNEQYF.

The chain links TRBV20-1 to TRBJ1-5, with a possible D match to TRBD1 (5 bases). Germline CDR1 reads DFQATT; CDR2 reads SNEGSKA (reference sequence). This CDR3 is built from 14 residues. Trimming cost V 7 bases and J 4 bases, with 17 bases left between them. For the CDR3, the DNA is TGCAGTGTTACGACCGGGACGCAGAATCAGCCCCAGCATTTT. It translates to CSVTTGTQNQPQHF.

This clonotype was picked up many times. The rearrangement uses TRBV5-6 and TRBJ2-3; D remains ambiguous. The length of the CDR3 is 12 residues. Trimming removed 3 bases at V and 2 bases at J, with 4 bases between. Per germline, CDR1 SGHDT and CDR2 YYEEEE. In DNA, the CDR3 is TGTGCCAGCAGCTGGGCCACAGATACGCAGTATTTT. The encoded protein is CASSWATDTQYF.

This clonotype occurred once. One end of the junction varies from germline; a read error may be responsible. The CDR3 DNA reads TGTGTCAACTGCTTAGCGGGAGGAAGCACAGATACGCAGTACTTT. Its translation: CVNCLAGGSTDTQYF. The V and J genes are TRBV11-1 and TRBJ2-3; 10 bases are shared with TRBD2. Per the germline V gene, CDR1 is SGHAT and CDR2 is FQDESV (reference sequence). The CDR3 is made up of 15 amino acids. The variable domain in full, completed from reference TRBV11-1 and TRBJ2-3, reads EAEVAQSPRYKITEKSQAVAFWCDPISGHATLYWYRQILGQGPELLVQFQDESVVDDSQLPKDRFSAERLKGVDSTLKIQPAELGDSAMYLCVNCLAGGSTDTQYFGPGTRLTVL.

The count of this clonotype is one. Compared with germline, one end of the junction differs, possibly owing to a read error. The V gene is TRBV11-2, the J gene TRBJ2-7; 7 nucleotides match TRBD2. The CDR3 length is 14 residues. Germline lookup yields CDR1 SGHAT and CDR2 FQNNGV. The CDR3 region is CACSLDRLAYEQYF. CDR3 coding DNA: TGTGCCTGCAGCTTAGATCGACTAGCCTACGAGCAATACTTC.

On this clonotype itself: A read error is likely, as this CDR3 ends without the conserved phenylalanine or tryptophan. The genes are TRBV5-4 and TRBJ2-3; perhaps D is TRBD1 or TRBD2 (6 bases each). This CDR3 contains 15 residues. From germline, CDR1 is SGHNT and CDR2 YYREEE (reference sequence). This chain's CDR3 is CTSSLGGPNRDTQYL. The CDR3 DNA sequence: TGTACCAGCAGCTTGGGGGGCCCGAACAGGGATACGCAGTATCTT.

In regard to this clonotype: A clone one base away is much larger, so this may be a read error. The J gene is TRBJ2-1, the V gene TRBV7-2; D not resolved. The V end was cut by 0 bases, the J end by 6 bases, with 12 bases between. CDR1 and CDR2 (germline): SGHTA, FQGNSA. CDR3 size: 15 residues. CDR3 amino acids: CASSLASNGRNEQFF. The CDR3 bases are TGTGCCAGCAGCTTAGCAAGCAACGGGCGCAATGAGCAGTTCTTC.

Notes on this clonotype: The junction differs from germline at one of its ends, possibly a read error. This chain joins TRBV6-5 and TRBJ2-3; 7 bases are shared with TRBD2. This CDR3 spans 15 amino acids. CDR1 MNHEY and CDR2 SVGAGI come from the germline V gene. In nucleotides, the CDR3 is TGTGCCAGCAACCCAAGACAAGCGGGAACAGATACGCACTATTTT. Its protein is CASNPRQAGTDTHYF.

This clonotype was observed a few times. This may be a read error: a much more frequent sequence differs by one nucleotide. V and J are TRBV12-3 or TRBV12-4 and TRBJ1-5, with 8 bases fitting TRBD1. There are 16 residues in the CDR3. Losses at the gene ends were 5 bases for V and 0 bases for J; bases not matched to a gene: 6. The CDR3 coding sequence is TGTGCCAGCAGTATCGGGGACAGGCTTAGCAATCAGCCCCAGCATTTT. This translates into CASSIGDRLSNQPQHF.

A word on this clonotype: The junction does not match germline at one end; this may be a read error. The chain employs TRBV4-2 and TRBJ1-2; D is possibly TRBD1 (6 bases). CDR3 length: 15 amino acids. Germline CDR1 and CDR2: LGHNA and YNFKEQ. CDR3 sequence (DNA): TGTGCCAGCAGCCCGAGGGGGGATCGCAACGATGGCAACACCTTC. It encodes CASSPRGDRNDGNTF.

V usage is TRBV29-1 and J usage is TRBJ2-7; D call uncertain. The CDR3 is made up of 17 amino acids. CDR1 and CDR2 from the germline V gene are SQVTM and ANQGSEA. Trimming cost V 8 bases and J 0 bases, with 26 bases left between them. CDR3 nucleotides: TGCAGCATCCTATGGCTCTTCGACGGACCCCCCTCCTACGAGCAGTACTTC. It specifies CSILWLFDGPPSYEQYF.

On this clonotype itself: This is likely a read error, given that the CDR3 carries no conserved phenylalanine or tryptophan at its end. This chain links TRBV29-1 with TRBJ2-7; D tentatively reads TRBD1 or TRBD2 (6 bases each). The germline V gene encodes CDR1 SQVTM and CDR2 ANQGSEA. The ends were cut back, 7 bases at V and 4 bases at J, with 20 bases in the middle. The CDR3 consists of 14 residues. The CDR3 here is CSAQGLTGDYEQYL. The CDR3 nucleotides are TGCAGCGCCCAGGGGCTAACGGGAGATTACGAGCAGTACTTG.

As concerns this clonotype: It is likely a read error, because the conserved phenylalanine at the end of the CDR3 is missing. V usage is TRBV6-6 and J usage is TRBJ2-7; 9 nucleotides align to TRBD2. This CDR3 contains 14 residues. V gave up 9 bases and J gave up 0 bases; unmatched junction bases: 6. Per the germline V gene, CDR1 is MNHNY and CDR2 is SVGAGI (reference sequence). The CDR3 is CASRTTSGSYEQYL. The CDR3, as DNA: TGTGCCAGTAGAACGACTAGCGGCTCCTACGAGCAGTACTTA.

Comment on this clonotype: The junction departs from the called germline gene at one end, perhaps through a read error. The rearrangement joins TRBV6-6 to TRBJ2-1, with a tentative D call TRBD1 (6 bases). CDR1 is MNHNY, CDR2 SVGAGI, per germline (reference sequence). The CDR3 has 17 amino acids. The chain's CDR3 is CASCYLVEQGIHNEQLF. The CDR3 DNA follows: TGTGCCAGCTGTTACTTGGTGGAACAGGGCATACACAATGAGCAGTTATTC.

This clonotype was seen only once. At one end, the junction sequence differs from germline, possibly due to a read error. This chain uses TRBV7-9 with TRBJ2-1, with D tentatively TRBD2 (5 bases). This CDR3 spans 13 amino acids. Germline CDR1 reads SEHNR; CDR2 reads FQNEAQ (reference sequence). CDR3 DNA sequence: TGTGCCAGCAGCCCGACCCTTAGCGAGGAGCAGTCCTTC. Translated: CASSPTLSEEQSF.

As to this clonotype: The junction differs from germline at one of its ends, possibly a read error. The genes are TRBV29-1 and TRBJ1-1; D ambiguous. CDR3 length: 8 amino acids. Per the germline V gene, CDR1 is SQVTM and CDR2 is ANQGSEA. CDR3 in DNA: TGCGGCGTAGCAGAAGCTCTCTTT. As protein: CGVAEALF.